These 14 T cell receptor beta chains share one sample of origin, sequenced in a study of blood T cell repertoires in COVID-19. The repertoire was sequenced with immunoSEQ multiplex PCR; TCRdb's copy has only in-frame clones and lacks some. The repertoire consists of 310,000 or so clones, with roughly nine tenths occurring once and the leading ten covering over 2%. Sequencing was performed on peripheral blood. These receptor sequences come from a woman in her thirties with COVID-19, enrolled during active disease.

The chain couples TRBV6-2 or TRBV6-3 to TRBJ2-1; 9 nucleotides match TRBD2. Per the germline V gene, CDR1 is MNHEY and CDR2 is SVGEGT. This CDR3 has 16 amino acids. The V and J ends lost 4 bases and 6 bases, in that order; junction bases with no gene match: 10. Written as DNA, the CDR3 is TGTGCCAGCAGTTTGAATTTGGGACTAGCTCTCAATGAGCAGTTCTTC. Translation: CASSLNLGLALNEQFF.

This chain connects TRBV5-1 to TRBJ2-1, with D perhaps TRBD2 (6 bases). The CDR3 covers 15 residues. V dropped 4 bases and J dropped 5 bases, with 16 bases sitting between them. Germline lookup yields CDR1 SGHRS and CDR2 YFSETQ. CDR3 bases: TGCGCCAGCAGCCGAAGTGGAGGGCCCAACAATGAGCAGTTCTTC. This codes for CASSRSGGPNNEQFF.

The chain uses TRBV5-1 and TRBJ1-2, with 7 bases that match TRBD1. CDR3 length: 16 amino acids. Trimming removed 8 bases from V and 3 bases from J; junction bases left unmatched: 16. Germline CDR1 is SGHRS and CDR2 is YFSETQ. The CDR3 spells CASQPTSGQPYYGYTF. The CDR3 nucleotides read TGCGCCAGTCAGCCAACCTCGGGACAGCCTTACTATGGCTACACCTTC.

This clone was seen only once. This chain's CDR3 is CAIRGDREKAEAFF. The CDR3 coding sequence is TGTGCCATCAGGGGGGACAGGGAAAAGGCTGAAGCTTTCTTT. V and J are TRBV10-3 and TRBJ1-1; 9 positions match TRBD1. V shed 6 bases, J shed 6 bases, and the junction held 8 bases outside the gene matches. The germline CDR1 and CDR2 sequences are ENHRY and SYGVKD. The CDR3 runs 14 residues.

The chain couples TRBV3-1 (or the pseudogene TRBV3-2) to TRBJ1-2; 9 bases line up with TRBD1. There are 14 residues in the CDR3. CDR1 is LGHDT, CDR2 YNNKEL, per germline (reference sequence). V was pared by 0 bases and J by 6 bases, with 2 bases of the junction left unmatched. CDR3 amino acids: CASSQDDRGDGYTF. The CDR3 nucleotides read TGTGCCAGCAGCCAAGATGACAGGGGGGATGGCTACACCTTC.

The CDR3 region is CASSQDLWRADNEQFF. CDR3 nucleotides: TGCGCCAGCAGCCAAGACCTCTGGCGGGCAGACAATGAGCAGTTCTTC. This chain uses TRBV4-1 with TRBJ2-1; tentative D call: TRBD2 (5 bases). This CDR3 comprises 16 residues. V shed 0 bases and J shed 5 bases, with 14 bases lying between them. Per germline, CDR1 MGHRA and CDR2 YSYEKL.

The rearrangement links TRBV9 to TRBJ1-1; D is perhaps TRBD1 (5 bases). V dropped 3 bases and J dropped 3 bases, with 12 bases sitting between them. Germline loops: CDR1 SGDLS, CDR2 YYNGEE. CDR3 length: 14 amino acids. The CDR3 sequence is CASSALDSYTEAFF. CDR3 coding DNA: TGTGCCAGCAGCGCTCTCGACAGTTACACTGAAGCTTTCTTT.

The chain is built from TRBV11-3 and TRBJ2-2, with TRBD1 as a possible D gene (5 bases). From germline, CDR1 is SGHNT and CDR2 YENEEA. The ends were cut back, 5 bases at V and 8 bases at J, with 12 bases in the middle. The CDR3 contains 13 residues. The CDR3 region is CASSQVQAGELFF. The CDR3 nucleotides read TGTGCCAGCAGCCAAGTACAGGCAGGGGAGCTGTTTTTT.

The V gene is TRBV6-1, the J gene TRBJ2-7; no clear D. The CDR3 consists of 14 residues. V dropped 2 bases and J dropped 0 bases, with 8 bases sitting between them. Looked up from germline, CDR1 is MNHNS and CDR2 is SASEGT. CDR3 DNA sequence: TGTGCCAGCAGTGAACTGGGCAGCTCCTACGAGCAGTACTTC. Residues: CASSELGSSYEQYF.

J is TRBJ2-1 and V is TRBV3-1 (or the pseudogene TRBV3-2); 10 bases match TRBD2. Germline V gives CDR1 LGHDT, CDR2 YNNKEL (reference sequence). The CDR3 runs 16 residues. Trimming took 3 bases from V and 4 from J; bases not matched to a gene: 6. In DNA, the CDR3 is TGTGCCAGCAGCCAGGAAGCGGGAGGGCGGTACAATGAGCAGTTCTTC. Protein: CASSQEAGGRYNEQFF.

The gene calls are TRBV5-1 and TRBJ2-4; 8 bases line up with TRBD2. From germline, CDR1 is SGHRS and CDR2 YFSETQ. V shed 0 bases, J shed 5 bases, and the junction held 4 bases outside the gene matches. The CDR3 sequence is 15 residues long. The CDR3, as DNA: TGCGCCAGCAGCTTGGGCCGGGAGGGGGAAAACATTCAGTACTTC. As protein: CASSLGREGENIQYF.

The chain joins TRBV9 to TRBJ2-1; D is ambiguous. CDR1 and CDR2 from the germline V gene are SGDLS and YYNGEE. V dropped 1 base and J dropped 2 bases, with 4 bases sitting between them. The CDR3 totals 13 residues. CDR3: CASSVTTYNEQFF. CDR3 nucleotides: TGTGCCAGCAGCGTAACTACCTACAATGAGCAGTTCTTC.

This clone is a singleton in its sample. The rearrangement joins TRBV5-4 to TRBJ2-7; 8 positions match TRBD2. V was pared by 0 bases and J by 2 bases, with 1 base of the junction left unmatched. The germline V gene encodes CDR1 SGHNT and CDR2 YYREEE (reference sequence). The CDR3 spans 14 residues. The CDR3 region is CASSLGTSTYEQYF. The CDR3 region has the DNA TGTGCCAGCAGCTTGGGGACTAGCACCTACGAGCAGTACTTC.

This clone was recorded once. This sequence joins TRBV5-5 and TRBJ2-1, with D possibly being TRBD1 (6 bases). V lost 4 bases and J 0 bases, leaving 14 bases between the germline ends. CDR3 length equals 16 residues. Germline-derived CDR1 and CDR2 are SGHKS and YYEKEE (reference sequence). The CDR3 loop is CASSLTGTSSYNEQFF. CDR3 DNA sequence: TGTGCCAGCAGCCTAACCGGGACAAGCTCCTACAATGAGCAGTTCTTC.